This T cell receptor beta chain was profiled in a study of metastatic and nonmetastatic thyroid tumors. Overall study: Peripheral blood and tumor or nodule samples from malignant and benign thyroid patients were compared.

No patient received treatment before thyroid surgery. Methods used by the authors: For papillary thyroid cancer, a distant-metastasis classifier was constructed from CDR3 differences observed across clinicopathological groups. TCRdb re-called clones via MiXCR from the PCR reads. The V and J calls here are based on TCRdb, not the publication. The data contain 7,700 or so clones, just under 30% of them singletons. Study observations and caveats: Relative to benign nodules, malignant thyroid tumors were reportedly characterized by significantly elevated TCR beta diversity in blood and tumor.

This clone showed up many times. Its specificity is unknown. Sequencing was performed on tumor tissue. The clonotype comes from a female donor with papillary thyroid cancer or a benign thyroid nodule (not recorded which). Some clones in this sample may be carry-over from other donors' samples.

The CDR3, as DNA: TGCGCCAGCAGCCAAGAGGACGGCCAAGAGACCCAGTACTTC. Translating it yields CASSQEDGQETQYF. The chain joins TRBV4-1 to TRBJ2-5; no firm D call. Germline CDR1 MGHRA, CDR2 YSYEKL. This CDR3 is built from 14 residues. V shed 0 bases and J shed 1 base, with 6 bases lying between them.